This T cell receptor (beta chain) was profiled in a study of blood T cell repertoires in COVID-19. Study details: T cells, B-cell-depleted T cells, or PBMCs provided the cDNA or gDNA that served as material.

The participants were between 18 and 89 years old and came from about two dozen US areas. Participants were placed into cohorts based on the clinical history they reported. CDR3 length: 13 residues. Germline V gene lookup returns CDR1 KGHSH and CDR2 LQKENI. The V gene lost 6 bases and the J gene lost 5 bases, with 8 bases spanning the gap. The assay was immunoSEQ multiplex PCR, and TCRdb's table has in-frame clones only and misses some. Here the sample spans about 400,000 clones, approximately 87% being singletons. The chain links TRBV18 to TRBJ1-6; D is uncertain. The origin of this receptor is a woman between 50 and 59 years old who had recovered from COVID-19. The sequenced material came from PBMCs or T cells enriched from blood (not recorded which). CDR3 loop: CASSQQNNSPLHF. CDR3 bases: TGTGCCAGCTCGCAACAGAATAATTCACCCCTCCACTTT.